Following are 4 T cell receptor beta chains from one sample sequenced in a study of beta chain features in type 1 diabetes. Isolated RNA was reverse transcribed in full, so expressed TCRB transcripts were sequenced. Sequencing used immunoSEQ multiplex PCR; TCRdb keeps in-frame clones, though not all of them. This sample has 40,000 or so clones, with over 50% found just once. The sequencing input was Tregs from blood. The source of these receptors is a woman between 18 and 29 years old in good health.

This clone appeared a few times. The rearrangement links TRBV5-6 to TRBJ2-1; 11 nucleotides agree with TRBD2. V was pared by 4 bases and J by 9 bases, with 3 bases of the junction left unmatched. Germline CDR1 and CDR2: SGHDT and YYEEEE. The CDR3 extends over 13 amino acids. Written as DNA, the CDR3 is TGTGCCAGCAGCCTCGGGACTAGCGGTGAGCAGTTCTTC. Translated: CASSLGTSGEQFF. Full variable domain (outside the CDR3, taken from reference TRBV5-6 and TRBJ2-1): DAGVTQSPTHLIKTRGQQVTLRCSPKSGHDTVSWYQQALGQGPQFIFQYYEEEERQRGNFPDRFSGHQFPNYSSELNVNALLLGDSALYLCASSLGTSGEQFFGPGTRLTVL.

This clone was counted a few times. The CDR3 here is CASSFGTGSSYNEQFF. The CDR3 DNA reads TGTGCCAGCAGTTTCGGGACAGGGAGCTCCTACAATGAGCAGTTCTTC. V gene TRBV2 combines with J gene TRBJ2-1; 9 bases agree with TRBD1. The CDR3 contains 16 residues. The junction had 5 bases not matched to a gene; V was cut back by 5 bases and J by 0 bases. Germline V gene data show CDR1 as SNHLY and CDR2 as FYNNEI.

This clone was observed a handful of times. This sequence joins TRBV5-1 and TRBJ2-1; TRBD2 matches 11 bases. Germline values: CDR1 SGHRS, CDR2 YFSETQ. V lost 0 bases, J lost 4 bases, and 3 bases stayed unmatched. This CDR3 has 16 amino acids. The CDR3: CASSLGGTSGYNEQFF. The CDR3 DNA sequence: TGCGCCAGCAGCTTGGGTGGGACTAGCGGTTACAATGAGCAGTTCTTC.

V gene TRBV2 combines with J gene TRBJ2-1; no reliable D call. CDR1 SNHLY and CDR2 FYNNEI come from the germline V gene. The CDR3 loop spans 14 amino acids. Trimming removed 7 bases from V and 6 bases from J, with 16 bases in between. The CDR3 region has the DNA TGTGCCAGCATTCGAGAACAGCACCTCAATGAGCAGTTCTTC. Encoded protein: CASIREQHLNEQFF.